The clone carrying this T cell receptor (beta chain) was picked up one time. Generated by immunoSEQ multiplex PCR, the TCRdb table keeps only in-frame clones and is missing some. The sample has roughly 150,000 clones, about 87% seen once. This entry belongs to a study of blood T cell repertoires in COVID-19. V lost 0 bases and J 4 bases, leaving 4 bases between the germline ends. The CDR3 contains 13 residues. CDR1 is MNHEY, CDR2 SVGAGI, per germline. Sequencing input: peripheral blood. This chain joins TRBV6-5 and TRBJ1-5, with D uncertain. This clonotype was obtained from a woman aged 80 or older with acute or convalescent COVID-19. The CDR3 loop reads CASSYSRNQPQHF. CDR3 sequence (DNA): TGTGCCAGCAGTTACTCGAGGAATCAGCCCCAGCATTTT.